Presented here are 2 T cell receptor beta chains from one specimen sequenced in a study of shared clonotypes between healthy human individuals. Clones were sequenced by immunoSEQ multiplex PCR, and TCRdb holds only the in-frame ones, with some missing. The sample holds under 1,900,000 clones; approximately 98.5% are singletons and the top ten take around 0.38%. Sequencing input: naive CD4+ T cells sorted from blood. The subset: CD45RA+ positively selected. The receptors come from a man younger than 40 in good health.

CDR3 sequence: CASSLVPLGQFIEYF. In DNA form, the CDR3 reads TGTGCCAGCAGCTTAGTCCCCCTGGGACAGTTTATTGAGTACTTC. The chain employs TRBV7-2 and TRBJ2-7; 7 positions match TRBD1. The CDR3 spans 15 residues. The germline V gene has CDR1 SGHTA and CDR2 FQGNSA. The V and J ends lost 1 base and 11 bases, in that order; junction bases with no gene match: 14.

The chain carries TRBV5-1 and TRBJ2-2; the D call may be TRBD1 or TRBD2 (5 bases each). The germline gives CDR1 SGHRS, CDR2 YFSETQ. This CDR3 is built from 16 residues. Trimming stripped 3 bases from V and 1 base from J, with 13 bases between. The CDR3 DNA is TGCGCCAGCAGCTGGGGACGGGGCGGGAACACCGGGGAGCTGTTTTTT. This translates into CASSWGRGGNTGELFF.